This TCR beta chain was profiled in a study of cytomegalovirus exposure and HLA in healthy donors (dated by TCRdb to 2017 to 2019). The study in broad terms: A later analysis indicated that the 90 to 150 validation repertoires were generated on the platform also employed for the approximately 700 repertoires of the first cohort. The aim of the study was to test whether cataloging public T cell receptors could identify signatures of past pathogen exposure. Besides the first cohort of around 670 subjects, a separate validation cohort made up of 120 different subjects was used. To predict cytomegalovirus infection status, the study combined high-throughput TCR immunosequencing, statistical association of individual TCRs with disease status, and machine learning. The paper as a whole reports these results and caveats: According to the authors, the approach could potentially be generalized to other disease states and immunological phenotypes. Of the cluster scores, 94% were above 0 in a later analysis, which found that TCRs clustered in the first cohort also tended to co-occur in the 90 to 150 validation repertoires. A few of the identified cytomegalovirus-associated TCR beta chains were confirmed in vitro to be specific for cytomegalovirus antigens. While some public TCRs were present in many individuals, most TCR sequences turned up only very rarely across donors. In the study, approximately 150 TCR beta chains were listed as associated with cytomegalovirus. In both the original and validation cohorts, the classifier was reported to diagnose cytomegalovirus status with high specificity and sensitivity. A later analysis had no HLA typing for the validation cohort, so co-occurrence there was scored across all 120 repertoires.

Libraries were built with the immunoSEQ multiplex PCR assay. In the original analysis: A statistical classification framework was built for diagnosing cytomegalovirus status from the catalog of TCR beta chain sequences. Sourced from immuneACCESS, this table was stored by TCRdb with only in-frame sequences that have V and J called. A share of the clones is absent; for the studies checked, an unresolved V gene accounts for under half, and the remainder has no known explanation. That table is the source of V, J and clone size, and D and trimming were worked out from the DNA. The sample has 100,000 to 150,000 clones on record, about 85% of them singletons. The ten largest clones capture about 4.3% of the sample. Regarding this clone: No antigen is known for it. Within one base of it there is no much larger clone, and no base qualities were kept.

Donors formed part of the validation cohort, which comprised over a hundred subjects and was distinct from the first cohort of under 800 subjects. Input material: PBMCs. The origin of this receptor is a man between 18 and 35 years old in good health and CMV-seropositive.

The DNA reads as follows: TGTGCCAGCAGGTACGGGGTCTACAATGAGCAGTTCTTC. It is translated as CASRYGVYNEQFF. The chain uses TRBV7-9 and TRBJ2-1; the D region possibly corresponds to TRBD2 (5 bases align). Per the germline V gene (reference sequence), SEHNR is the CDR1 and FQNEAQ is the CDR2. There are 13 amino acids in the CDR3, from cysteine to phenylalanine inclusive. Only the CDR3 part of the read is kept: 39 bases, read in frame from the first base. The germline ends are 9 bases apart after V is trimmed by 6 bases and J by 3 bases. Here the CDR3 is joined to the reference TRBV7-9 and TRBJ2-1 genes, and the full variable domain is: DTGVSQNPRHKITKRGQNVTFRCDPISEHNRLYWYRQTLGQGPEFLTYFQNEAQLEKSRLLSDRFSAERPKGSFSTLEIQRTEQGDSAMYLCASRYGVYNEQFFGPGTRLTVL.